A selection of T cell receptor beta chains follows, all from one sample in a study of shared clonotypes between healthy human individuals. Here immunoSEQ multiplex PCR was the method, and the copy in TCRdb shows in-frame clones only, minus some. This sample carries approximately 1,000,000 clones, roughly 80% of them seen once, and the ten largest clones take over 0.8%. Sequenced: memory CD4+ T cells from PBMCs. The source of these receptors is a man aged 18 to 35 in good health. Some clones in this sample may be carry-over from other donors' samples. CDR3s include the opening cysteine and the closing phenylalanine or tryptophan. D genes are given only for firm matches. Not all rows give a size; the values are once, few, many and, for expanded clones, a class.

TRBV2,TRBJ2-7,-,TRBD1,TGTGCCAGCAGGACAGGGGGTTACGAGCAGTACTTC,CASRTGGYEQYF
TRBV25-1,TRBJ1-1,few,-,TGTGCCAGCAGTGAGGCGGGGGGGAGGGGGAACACTGAAGCTTTCTTT,CASSEAGGRGNTEAFF
TRBV2,TRBJ1-5,few,-,TGTGCCACCCAGGGGCCAGGGAGCAATCAGCCCCAGCATTTT,CATQGPGSNQPQHF
TRBV7-9,TRBJ2-3,-,-,TGTGCCAGCAGCTTTTCTGTCGAAATGTTGGGGGCAGATACGCAGTATTTT,CASSFSVEMLGADTQYF
TRBV4-1,TRBJ1-1,-,TRBD1,TGCGCCAGCAGCCCCACAGGGGGCTATGAAGCTTTCTTT,CASSPTGGYEAFF
TRBV5-1,TRBJ2-5,-,TRBD2,TGCGCCAGCAGCTTGGCCGGTGGTAGCGGGATTGGAGAGACCCAGTACTTC,CASSLAGGSGIGETQYF
TRBV5-6,TRBJ1-2,once,-,TGTGCCAGCAGCTTGTGGTTTGGCAGGGACTTTGGCTACACCTTC,CASSLWFGRDFGYTF
TRBV6-1,TRBJ2-7,-,-,TGTGCCAGCACGGGGCTAGGAGGGTACGAGCAGTACTTC,CASTGLGGYEQYF
TRBV27,TRBJ1-5,-,-,TGTGCCAGCAGTTTACTGGCCGGGTATCAGCCCCAGCATTTT,CASSLLAGYQPQHF
TRBV7-9,TRBJ2-1,-,-,TGTGCCAGCAGCGCTGGGGACGGTGAGCAGTTCTTC,CASSAGDGEQFF
TRBV6-1,TRBJ2-5,-,-,TGTGCCAGCACCAAGAACCAAGAGACCCAGTACTTC,CASTKNQETQYF
TRBV27,TRBJ2-7,-,-,TGTGCCAGCAGTTTGACAGGTGGTACGACCTACGAGCAGTACTTC,CASSLTGGTTYEQYF
TRBV30,TRBJ1-1,-,-,TGTGCCTGGAGCCAAGGCCTCGAAGCTTTCTTT,CAWSQGLEAFF
TRBV9,TRBJ2-7,-,TRBD2,TGTGCCAGCAGCAGGACTAGCTCCTACGAGCAGTACTTC,CASSRTSSYEQYF
TRBV9,TRBJ2-1,-,-,TGTGCCAGCAGCGCCCGTACCTACAATGAGCAGTTCTTC,CASSARTYNEQFF
TRBV30,TRBJ2-5,-,TRBD2,TGTGCCTGGAGTATTACTAGCGGGAGGCTAAAGACCCAGTACTTC,CAWSITSGRLKTQYF
TRBV2,TRBJ2-4,-,TRBD1,TGTGCCAGCGCTGGGACAGGGAAAAACATTCAGTACTTC,CASAGTGKNIQYF
TRBV2,TRBJ2-5,-,-,TGTGCCAGCAGTGAAGCTCAGGGTGGGACCCAGTACTTC,CASSEAQGGTQYF
TRBV6-6,TRBJ1-1,few,-,TGTGCCAGCAGTTCCTCTATGAACACTGAAGCTTTCTTT,CASSSSMNTEAFF
TRBV6-1,TRBJ2-1,-,-,TGTGCCAGCACCCTCCGGGGGACCCGTGAGCAGTTCTTC,CASTLRGTREQFF
TRBV4-2,TRBJ2-2,few,-,TGTGCCAGCAGCCAATCTACGGTCGGCGGGGAGCTGTTTTTT,CASSQSTVGGELFF
TRBV5-1,TRBJ2-1,-,TRBD1,TGCGCCAGCAGCACATCCGGGACAGGAACCTACAATGAGCAGTTCTTC,CASSTSGTGTYNEQFF
TRBV7-2,TRBJ1-2,-,-,TGTGCCAGCAGCCGTTTGACAGGAACCTCCTATGGCTACACCTTC,CASSRLTGTSYGYTF
TRBV6-6,TRBJ1-2,few,-,TGTGCCAGCAGTTACTCGCCAGGGACCGGTGGCTACACCTTC,CASSYSPGTGGYTF
TRBV5-1,TRBJ1-2,-,-,TGCGCCAGCAGCTTCGGACATGAAGACTATGGCTACACCTTC,CASSFGHEDYGYTF
TRBV7-2,TRBJ2-7,-,-,TGTGCCAGCAGCTTAGCGGCCTTGAGCTCCTACGAGCAGTACTTC,CASSLAALSSYEQYF
TRBV28,TRBJ1-1,few,-,TGTGCCAGCAGCCCTCTCAGGGGTAGCACTGAAGCTTTCTTT,CASSPLRGSTEAFF
TRBV12-1,TRBJ2-7,-,-,TGTGCCAGCAGCTTTGCTACAGGGGTCTCCTACGAGCAGTACTTC,CASSFATGVSYEQYF
TRBV14,TRBJ1-2,few,-,TGTGCCAGCAGCCAATATTCAGGGAACTATGGCTACACCTTC,CASSQYSGNYGYTF
TRBV7-2,TRBJ2-6,-,TRBD1,TGTGCCAGCAGCGCGGACAGGGACTCTGGGGCCAACGTCCTGACTTTC,CASSADRDSGANVLTF
TRBV2,TRBJ2-5,few,TRBD2,TGTGCCAGCAGGGAGGGACTAGCGGGAGGGCGGGGAGAGACCCAGTACTTC,CASREGLAGGRGETQYF